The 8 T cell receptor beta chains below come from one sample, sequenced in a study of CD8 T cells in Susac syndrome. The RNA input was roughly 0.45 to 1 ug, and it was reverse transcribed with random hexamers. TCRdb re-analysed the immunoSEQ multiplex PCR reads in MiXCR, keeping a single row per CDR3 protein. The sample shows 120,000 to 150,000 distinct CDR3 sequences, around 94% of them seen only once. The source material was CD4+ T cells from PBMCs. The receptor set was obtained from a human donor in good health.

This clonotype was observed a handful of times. The CDR3 bases are TGTGCCAGCAGTCCCCAAGGGTATGGCTACACCTTC. It yields the protein CASSPQGYGYTF. This sequence joins TRBV2 and TRBJ1-2, with D unclear. This CDR3 is 12 amino acids long. The germline CDR1 and CDR2 sequences are SNHLY and FYNNEI. V was pared by 5 bases and J by 5 bases, with 9 bases between.

CDR3 nucleotides: TGTGCCACCAGTGATCCGGGGGGGAGCAATCAGCCCCAGCATTTT. Translated: CATSDPGGSNQPQHF. The chain is built from TRBV24-1 and TRBJ1-5, with D possibly being TRBD1 (5 bases). The CDR3 sequence is 15 residues long. Germline values: CDR1 KGHDR, CDR2 SFDVKD. V dropped 3 bases and J dropped 1 base, with 9 bases sitting between them.

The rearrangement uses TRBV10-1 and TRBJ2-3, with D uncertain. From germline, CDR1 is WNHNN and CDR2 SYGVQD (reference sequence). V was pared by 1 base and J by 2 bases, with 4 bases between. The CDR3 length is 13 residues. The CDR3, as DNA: TGCGCCAGCAGTGAGTTTAACACAGATACGCAGTATTTT. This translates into CASSEFNTDTQYF.

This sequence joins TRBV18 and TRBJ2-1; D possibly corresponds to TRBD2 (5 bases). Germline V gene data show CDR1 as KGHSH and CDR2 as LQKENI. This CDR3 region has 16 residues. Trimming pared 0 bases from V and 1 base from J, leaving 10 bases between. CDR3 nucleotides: TGTGCCAGCTCACCACCCCTCGCGGGTTCCTACAATGAGCAGTTCTTC. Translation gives CASSPPLAGSYNEQFF.

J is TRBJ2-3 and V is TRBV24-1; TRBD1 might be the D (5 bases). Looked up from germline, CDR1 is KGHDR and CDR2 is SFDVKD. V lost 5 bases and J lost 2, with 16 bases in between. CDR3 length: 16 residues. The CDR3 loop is CATSADRGYATDTQYF. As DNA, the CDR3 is TGTGCCACCAGTGCAGATAGGGGATATGCCACAGATACGCAGTATTTT.

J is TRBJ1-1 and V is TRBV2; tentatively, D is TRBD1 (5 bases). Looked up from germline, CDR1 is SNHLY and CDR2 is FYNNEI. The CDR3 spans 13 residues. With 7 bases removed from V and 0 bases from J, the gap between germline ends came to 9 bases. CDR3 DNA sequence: TGTGCCAGCACCTTAGGGGTGAACACTGAAGCTTTCTTT. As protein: CASTLGVNTEAFF.

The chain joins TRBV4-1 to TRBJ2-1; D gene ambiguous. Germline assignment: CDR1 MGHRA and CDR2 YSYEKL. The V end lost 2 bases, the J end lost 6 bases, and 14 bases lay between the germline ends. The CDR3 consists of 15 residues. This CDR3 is CASSQMGISTNEQFF. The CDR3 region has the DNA TGCGCCAGCAGCCAAATGGGGATATCTACCAATGAGCAGTTCTTC.

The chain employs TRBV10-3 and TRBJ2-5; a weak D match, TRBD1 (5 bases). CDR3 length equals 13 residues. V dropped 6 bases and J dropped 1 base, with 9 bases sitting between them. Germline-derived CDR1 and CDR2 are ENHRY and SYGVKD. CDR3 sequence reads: CAIRTEIQETQYF. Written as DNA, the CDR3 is TGTGCCATCAGGACAGAGATCCAAGAGACCCAGTACTTC.